These 31 T cell receptor beta chains originate from one sample sequenced in a study of early T cells in non-severe SARS-CoV-2 infection (dated by TCRdb to the early 2020s). The library was built by means of 5' RACE. Instrument used: NextSeq 500. TCRdb trimmed public reads at Q25 via fastp, called clones via MiXCR and kept in-frame beta chains. All rows with the same CDR3 protein become a single entry with the most common DNA and genes. The sample records approximately 62,000 distinct CDR3 sequences, around 13% of which are singletons. Together, the top ten hold around 4.5% of the sample. The specimen was whole blood. These receptors all come from an adult who was a healthcare worker with PCR-confirmed SARS-CoV-2 infection or an uninfected control (not recorded which).

This clonotype was seen repeatedly, ten times or more. The chain joins TRBV5-1 to TRBJ1-2; 8 bases match TRBD1. This CDR3 region has 14 residues. The V segment lost 7 bases and the J segment 4 bases; nucleotides outside the gene matches: 9. Per the germline V gene, CDR1 is SGHRS and CDR2 is YFSETQ. The CDR3, as DNA: TGCGCCAGCGGCACCGGACAGGGAGCCTATGGCTACACCTTC. As protein: CASGTGQGAYGYTF.

This clonotype was seen many times. The gene calls are TRBV24-1 and TRBJ2-2; maybe TRBD2 (6 bases). Germline V gene lookup returns CDR1 KGHDR and CDR2 SFDVKD. V was shortened by 5 bases and J by 6 bases, with 12 bases between the two germline ends. CDR3 length: 14 amino acids. The chain's CDR3 is CATSVGGGPGELFF. Here the CDR3 DNA reads TGTGCCACCAGTGTCGGGGGAGGCCCCGGGGAGCTGTTTTTT.

The rearrangement uses TRBV7-9 and TRBJ1-1; possibly TRBD1 for D (5 bases). Germline CDR1 is SEHNR and CDR2 is FQNEAQ (reference sequence). The length of the CDR3 is 13 residues. Trimming took off 2 bases at V and 6 bases at J, with 10 bases between the two ends. CDR3 amino acids: CASSLRGDPEAFF. CDR3 nucleotide sequence: TGTGCCAGCAGCTTAAGAGGGGATCCTGAAGCTTTCTTT.

This clonotype was detected only a few times. V gene TRBV7-2 combines with J gene TRBJ2-5; 11 bases line up with TRBD2. This CDR3 spans 15 amino acids. The V and J ends lost 3 bases and 4 bases, in that order; junction bases with no gene match: 4. From germline, CDR1 is SGHTA and CDR2 FQGNSA. CDR3 amino acids: CASSFPTSGVETQYF. In DNA, the CDR3 is TGTGCCAGCAGCTTCCCGACTAGCGGGGTAGAGACCCAGTACTTC.

This chain joins TRBV2 and TRBJ2-7; 8 nucleotides line up with TRBD1. Germline assignment: CDR1 SNHLY and CDR2 FYNNEI. This CDR3 is built from 13 residues. V lost 4 bases to trimming and J lost 7 bases; unmatched junction nucleotides: 6. CDR3 in DNA: TGTGCCAGCAGTGCGACAGGGGTGGGGGAGCAGTACTTC. This gives the protein CASSATGVGEQYF.

The rearrangement links TRBV12-3 or TRBV12-4 to TRBJ2-5; tentative D call: TRBD2 (5 bases). The CDR3 length is 14 residues. Trimming took off 5 bases at V and 1 base at J, with 11 bases between the two ends. CDR3 nucleotides: TGTGCCAGCAGTCCGAGACTACTCCAAGAGACCCAGTACTTC. Amino acids: CASSPRLLQETQYF.

V is TRBV20-1 and J is TRBJ2-2, with TRBD1 as a possible D gene (5 bases). Germline lookup yields CDR1 DFQATT and CDR2 SNEGSKA (reference sequence). The CDR3 has 14 residues. V lost 7 bases and J 0 bases, leaving 12 bases between the germline ends. The CDR3 DNA is TGCAGTGTTGGAGTGACAGCGAACACCGGGGAGCTGTTTTTT. Protein product: CSVGVTANTGELFF.

In its sample, this clonotype was seen once. This rearrangement joins TRBV11-1 to TRBJ2-5, with D perhaps matching TRBD1 (6 bases). This CDR3 is 12 amino acids long. The germline V gene has CDR1 SGHAT and CDR2 FQDESV (reference sequence). Trimming shortened V by 8 bases and J by 5 bases, and 12 bases separated the two germline ends. This CDR3 is CASGRGWETQYF. In DNA form, the CDR3 reads TGTGCCAGCGGCAGGGGTTGGGAGACCCAGTACTTC.

CDR3 DNA: TGTGCCAGCAGCCCGGGGTTGGACAGAGGTCCCGGCGAGCAGTACTTC. Protein sequence: CASSPGLDRGPGEQYF. V usage is TRBV7-2 and J usage is TRBJ2-7; tentatively, D is TRBD1 (6 bases). Per the germline V gene, CDR1 is SGHTA and CDR2 is FQGNSA. Trimming stripped 5 bases from V and 6 bases from J, with 23 bases between. The CDR3 sequence is 16 residues long.

By share of the sample, this clonotype is medium-sized. V and J are TRBV7-2 and TRBJ2-3; maybe TRBD2 (6 bases). The V gene's germline CDR1 is SGHTA and CDR2 FQGNSA. V shed 7 bases and J shed 5 bases, with 16 bases lying between them. This CDR3 has 14 residues. CDR3 in DNA: TGTGCCAGCACCCCTGGAGGGTGGCAAGATACGCAGTATTTT. Translation gives CASTPGGWQDTQYF.

The chain recombines TRBV6-5 with TRBJ2-1; no clear D gene. The CDR3 covers 16 residues. Germline loops: CDR1 MNHEY, CDR2 SVGAGI. The V end was cut by 7 bases, the J end by 10 bases, with 26 bases between. CDR3 nucleotide sequence: TGTGCCAGCACCTTAATGCCGGGCTTACCCTCTGGGGAGCAGTTCTTC. Translating it yields CASTLMPGLPSGEQFF.

This clonotype was counted a few times. J is TRBJ2-5 and V is TRBV11-2; no clear D gene. Between the trimmed V and J ends, which lost 1 base and 0 bases, there was a span of 9 bases. The CDR3 runs 15 residues. CDR1 is SGHAT and CDR2 is FQNNGV in the germline V gene. For the CDR3, the DNA is TGTGCCAGCAGCTTAGGTCCGACGTACCAAGAGACCCAGTACTTC. Its protein product is CASSLGPTYQETQYF.

The genes are TRBV28 and TRBJ2-7, with no clear D. The CDR3 spans 12 residues. V was trimmed by 3 bases and J by 3 bases, leaving 6 bases between them. Germline lookup yields CDR1 MDHEN and CDR2 SYDVKM. CDR3 sequence: CASSFLIYEQYF. CDR3 coding DNA: TGTGCCAGCAGTTTCTTAATCTACGAGCAGTACTTC.

This clonotype was counted at least ten times. The chain couples TRBV5-1 to TRBJ1-2; the match to TRBD1 covers 8 bases. The CDR3 has 14 residues. V was clipped by 3 bases and J by 4 bases; unmatched bases: 5. Per germline, CDR1 SGHRS and CDR2 YFSETQ. CDR3 sequence (DNA): TGCGCCAGCAGCTCCGACAGGGGTCCCTATGGCTACACCTTC. It is translated as CASSSDRGPYGYTF.

Only a few counts were recorded for this clonotype. The V and J genes are TRBV28 and TRBJ2-7; TRBD2 is a possible D gene (6 bases). Trimming pared 3 bases from V and 0 bases from J, leaving 9 bases between. The CDR3 consists of 14 residues. CDR1 MDHEN and CDR2 SYDVKM come from the germline V gene. The CDR3 bases are TGTGCCAGCAGTTTCAGCGGGCTCTCCTACGAGCAGTACTTC. This codes for CASSFSGLSYEQYF.

The rearrangement uses TRBV12-3 or TRBV12-4 and TRBJ1-5; 11 nucleotides agree with TRBD1. After removal of 5 bases from V and 6 bases from J, the junction contained 3 bases not matched to a gene. This CDR3 is built from 14 residues. The DNA for the CDR3 is TGTGCCAGCAGTCCCGGGACAGGGGGTCAGCCCCAGCATTTT. Translation: CASSPGTGGQPQHF.

This clonotype was counted between two and nine times. The chain uses TRBV18 and TRBJ2-7; D perhaps matches TRBD2 (5 bases). V lost 6 bases, J lost 2 bases, and 14 bases lay in between. CDR3 length: 14 amino acids. The germline CDR1 and CDR2 sequences are KGHSH and LQKENI. CDR3 sequence: CASSRSSGTYEQYF. The CDR3 bases are TGTGCCAGCTCCAGGAGCAGCGGAACCTACGAGCAGTACTTC.

The chain has TRBV4-3 and TRBJ2-7; 8 bases are shared with TRBD2. The CDR3 totals 18 residues. Germline trimming cut 1 base from V and 2 bases from J; bases unmatched to any gene: 13. The V gene's germline CDR1 is LGHNA and CDR2 YSLEER. In DNA form, the CDR3 reads TGCGCCAGCAGCCAAGGGGTGGTCGGGCGGGGGGCCGCCTACGAGCAGTACTTC. Translated: CASSQGVVGRGAAYEQYF.

This clonotype showed up just a few times. This chain connects TRBV20-1 to TRBJ1-1, with D unclear. Germline V gives CDR1 DFQATT, CDR2 SNEGSKA (reference sequence). The CDR3 covers 15 residues. The germline V and J ends were trimmed by 5 bases and 0 bases, with 16 bases remaining between them. CDR3 in amino acids: CSAPREGRMNTEAFF. For the CDR3, the DNA is TGCAGTGCTCCGAGGGAGGGTCGCATGAACACTGAAGCTTTCTTT.

This sequence joins TRBV11-2 and TRBJ2-5, with a tentative D call TRBD1 (5 bases). The V end lost 3 bases, the J end lost 5 bases, and 10 bases lay between the germline ends. The V gene's germline CDR1 is SGHAT and CDR2 FQNNGV. This CDR3 region has 13 residues. CDR3 in DNA: TGTGCCAGCAGCTTCCAGGGTCCGGAGACCCAGTACTTC. This encodes CASSFQGPETQYF.

This clonotype was recorded at least ten times. The junction differs from germline at one of its ends, possibly a read error. The chain carries TRBV11-2 and TRBJ2-7, with TRBD2 matching 15 bases. Germline assignment: CDR1 SGHAT and CDR2 FQNNGV. The CDR3 contains 14 residues. The CDR3 nucleotides are TGTGCCAGCAGCTTAGTAGAAGGGACTAGCGGGAGGCTGTTC. Its translation is CASSLVEGTSGRLF.

This clonotype occurred a few times. The rearrangement uses TRBV5-5 and TRBJ2-2; no reliable D call. V was trimmed by 1 base and J by 1 base, leaving 5 bases between them. This CDR3 comprises 14 residues. Germline CDR1 SGHKS, CDR2 YYEKEE (reference sequence). CDR3 residues: CASSLRGNTGELFF. The DNA for the CDR3 is TGTGCCAGCAGCTTGAGAGGGAACACCGGGGAGCTGTTTTTT.

This clonotype was counted at least ten times. The chain carries TRBV19 and TRBJ1-4, with unresolved D. Germline V gene data show CDR1 as LNHDA and CDR2 as SQIVND (reference sequence). Trimming removed 1 base at V and 10 bases at J, with 16 bases between. The CDR3 spans 15 residues. The CDR3 sequence is CASSIAATRRIKLFF. CDR3 bases: TGTGCCAGTAGTATAGCGGCCACCCGAAGGATAAAACTGTTTTTT.

This clonotype was picked up a small number of times. The J gene is TRBJ2-3, the V gene TRBV24-1; 9 positions agree with TRBD2. CDR3 length equals 15 residues. CDR1 is KGHDR and CDR2 is SFDVKD in the germline V gene. V lost 4 bases, J lost 6 bases, and 7 bases stayed unmatched. Here the CDR3 reads CATSDKGTSLDTQYF. The CDR3 DNA follows: TGTGCCACCAGTGACAAAGGGACTAGCCTGGATACGCAGTATTTT.

This rearrangement joins TRBV11-2 to TRBJ2-3; D gene unclear. The germline CDR1 and CDR2 sequences are SGHAT and FQNNGV. Trimming pared 5 bases from V and 5 bases from J, leaving 11 bases between. The CDR3 covers 13 residues. CDR3 sequence: CASSPDGGDTQYF. CDR3 DNA sequence: TGTGCCAGCAGCCCGGACGGTGGAGATACGCAGTATTTT.

This clonotype was counted only a few times. The J gene is TRBJ2-1, the V gene TRBV10-3, with 11 nucleotides matching TRBD2. V dropped 7 bases and J dropped 5; count of bases not matched to a gene: 1. Looked up from germline, CDR1 is ENHRY and CDR2 is SYGVKD. This CDR3 is built from 13 residues. CDR3 region: CAITGLADNEQFF. The CDR3 DNA reads TGTGCCATCACGGGACTAGCGGACAATGAGCAGTTCTTC.

This clonotype was counted at least ten times. The rearrangement links TRBV20-1 to TRBJ1-1; D remains unclear. The V end was cut by 1 base, the J end by 1 base, with 7 bases between. Germline V gene lookup returns CDR1 DFQATT and CDR2 SNEGSKA (reference sequence). CDR3 size: 13 residues. Here the CDR3 DNA reads TGCAGTGCTAGAGTGAAGCCGAACACTGAAGCTTTCTTT. Protein sequence: CSARVKPNTEAFF.

The table lists this clonotype with many counts. The chain combines TRBV10-3 with TRBJ2-3, with 11 bases fitting TRBD2. Per germline, CDR1 ENHRY and CDR2 SYGVKD. This CDR3 comprises 16 residues. V lost 2 bases to trimming and J lost 3 bases; unmatched junction nucleotides: 4. The CDR3 region is CAISESSGGATDTQYF. The CDR3 bases are TGTGCCATCAGTGAGAGTAGCGGGGGGGCGACAGATACGCAGTATTTT.

This clonotype was detected many times. For the CDR3, the DNA is TGTGCCAGCAGCTTGGGATACGGCCAGGGGGTAACTGAAGCTTTCTTT. Encoded protein: CASSLGYGQGVTEAFF. The V call is TRBV5-6, the J call TRBJ1-1; TRBD1 matches at 7 bases. CDR3 size: 16 residues. Germline CDR1 and CDR2: SGHDT and YYEEEE. Trimming cost V 0 bases and J 5 bases; bases outside gene matches: 10.

This clonotype was recorded a few times. This chain links TRBV20-1 with TRBJ1-1; no firm D call. The ends were cut back, 0 bases at V and 8 bases at J, with 16 bases in the middle. Per germline, CDR1 DFQATT and CDR2 SNEGSKA (reference sequence). CDR3 size: 14 residues. In DNA, the CDR3 is TGCAGTGCTAGAGACCCCGGAGTGTCAGACGAAGCTTTCTTT. Residues: CSARDPGVSDEAFF.

In its sample, this clonotype was seen many times. The CDR3 loop reads CASSPNPPGVNTEAFF. Written as DNA, the CDR3 is TGTGCCAGCTCACCAAACCCCCCCGGGGTGAACACTGAAGCTTTCTTT. V is TRBV18 and J is TRBJ1-1; D gene unclear. The CDR3 extends over 16 amino acids. Germline V gives CDR1 KGHSH, CDR2 LQKENI. V dropped 2 bases and J dropped 0 bases, with 13 bases sitting between them. Using reference TRBV18 and TRBJ1-1 for the parts outside the CDR3, the full variable domain is NAGVMQNPRHLVRRRGQEARLRCSPMKGHSHVYWYRQLPEEGLKFMVYLQKENIIDESGMPKERFSAEFPKEGPSILRIQQVVRGDSAAYFCASSPNPPGVNTEAFFGQGTRLTVV.